This record concerns one T cell receptor beta chain sequence. Its antigen is unknown. The data are from a study of T cell responses to AZD1222 COVID-19 vaccine. Study details: The analysis combined second doses at about 4 or about 12 weeks.

Measured with immunoSEQ multiplex PCR; TCRdb has only the in-frame clones, and not every one. The table has around 100,000 clones, under 95% seen once. The CDR3 runs to 13 residues. Trimming at V came to 7 bases and at J to 7 bases, leaving 8 bases not matched to a gene. Germline V gives CDR1 MNHEY, CDR2 SMNVEV (reference sequence). General study findings and limits: Reports say nearly half of spike-specific TCRs go after unmutated variant regions. Among vaccine-associated CD4 TCRs, coverage spanned spike, with dominance at 160-218 and 743-854.

The sample in question was peripheral blood, obtained on day 0 of AZD1222 vaccination. The rearrangement joins TRBV27 to TRBJ1-1, with TRBD1 identical over 8 bases. The sequence derives from an adult in good health. CDR3 amino acids: CASNLRGQGEAFF. CDR3 sequence (DNA): TGTGCCAGCAATCTCAGGGGGCAGGGTGAAGCTTTCTTT.